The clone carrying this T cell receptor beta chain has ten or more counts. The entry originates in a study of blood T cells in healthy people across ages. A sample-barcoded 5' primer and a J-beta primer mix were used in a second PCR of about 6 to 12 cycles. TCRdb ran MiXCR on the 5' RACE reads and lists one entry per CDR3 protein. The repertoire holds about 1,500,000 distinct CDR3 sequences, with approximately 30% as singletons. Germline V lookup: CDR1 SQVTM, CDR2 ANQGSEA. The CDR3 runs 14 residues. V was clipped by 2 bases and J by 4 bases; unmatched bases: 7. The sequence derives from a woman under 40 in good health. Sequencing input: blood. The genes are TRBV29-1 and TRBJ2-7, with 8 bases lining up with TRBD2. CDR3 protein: CSVEWVGREYEQYF. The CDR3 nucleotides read TGCAGCGTTGAATGGGTCGGGAGGGAGTACGAGCAGTACTTC.